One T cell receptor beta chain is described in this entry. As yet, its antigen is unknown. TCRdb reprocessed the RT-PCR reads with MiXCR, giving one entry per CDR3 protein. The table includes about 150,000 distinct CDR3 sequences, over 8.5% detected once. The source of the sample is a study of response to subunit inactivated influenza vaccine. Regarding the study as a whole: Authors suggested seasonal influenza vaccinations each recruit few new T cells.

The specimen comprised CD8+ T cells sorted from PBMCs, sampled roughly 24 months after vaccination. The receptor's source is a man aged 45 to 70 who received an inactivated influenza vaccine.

CDR3 in amino acids: CSVEAQIGELFF. CDR3 bases: TGCAGCGTTGAGGCGCAAATCGGGGAGCTGTTTTTT. The chain carries TRBV29-1 and TRBJ2-2; D not resolved. The V gene's germline CDR1 is SQVTM and CDR2 ANQGSEA. V shed 3 bases and J shed 7 bases, with 9 bases lying between them. The CDR3 is 12 residues long.